This T cell receptor (beta chain) was recorded in a study of blood T cell repertoires in COVID-19. Study context: The United States, Italy and Spain were the sources of the acute and convalescent COVID-19 samples.

Here immunoSEQ multiplex PCR was the method, and the copy in TCRdb shows in-frame clones only, minus some. Found here are 45,000 or so clones, roughly 70% of them singletons; the top ten hold around 59%. The CDR3 loop spans 16 amino acids. CDR1 is MDHEN and CDR2 is SYDVKM in the germline V gene. Between the trimmed V and J ends, which lost 4 bases and 7 bases, there was a span of 20 bases. The material sequenced was peripheral blood. This chain links TRBV28 with TRBJ2-1; D not certain. The source of this sequence is a man aged 80 or over with acute or convalescent COVID-19. CDR3 sequence: CASSSAPWRGRNEQFF. The CDR3 nucleotides are TGTGCCAGCAGTTCCGCCCCCTGGCGAGGAAGGAATGAGCAGTTCTTC.